A single sample gave rise to the 10 T cell receptor beta chains below, sequenced in a study of blood T cell repertoires in COVID-19. Profiling relied on immunoSEQ multiplex PCR, and the TCRdb table lists in-frame clones only, not all of them. The sample includes 70,000 or so clones, around 86% seen only once; the top ten take approximately 15%. The sequenced sample was peripheral blood. These receptors all stem from a man in his forties with COVID-19, enrolled during active disease.

The genes are TRBV18 and TRBJ1-1, with D unresolved. Trimming shortened V by 4 bases and J by 1 base, and 10 bases separated the two germline ends. Germline V gene data show CDR1 as KGHSH and CDR2 as LQKENI. The length of the CDR3 is 14 residues. In nucleotides, the CDR3 is TGTGCCAGCTCACTGGACGGAGGGAACACTGAAGCTTTCTTT. Its protein is CASSLDGGNTEAFF.

The V and J genes are TRBV27 and TRBJ1-1; D may be TRBD1 (6 bases). The germline V and J ends were trimmed by 3 bases and 0 bases, with 11 bases remaining between them. Germline values: CDR1 MNHEY, CDR2 SMNVEV (reference sequence). This CDR3 is built from 15 residues. CDR3 DNA: TGTGCCAGCAGTTTGGGAGGGGACATGAACACTGAAGCTTTCTTT. It specifies CASSLGGDMNTEAFF.

The CDR3 coding sequence is TGTGCCAGCACCCAGACTGGAAGCAATGAGCAGTTCTTC. Translated: CASTQTGSNEQFF. The genes are TRBV12-3 or TRBV12-4 and TRBJ2-1; D uncertain. This CDR3 contains 13 residues. Deletions cut 7 bases from V and 6 bases from J, with 13 bases between.

This clone was detected only once. This chain's CDR3 is CASSQVGVYEQYF. The CDR3 DNA sequence: TGTGCCAGCAGCCAAGTGGGAGTTTACGAGCAGTACTTC. This rearrangement joins TRBV4-2 to TRBJ2-7; tentative D call: TRBD2 (5 bases). The germline V gene has CDR1 LGHNA and CDR2 YNFKEQ. Trimming cost V 1 base and J 4 bases, with 8 bases left between them. This CDR3 is built from 13 residues.

The J gene is TRBJ2-5, the V gene TRBV19; D may be TRBD1 (5 bases). Trimming removed 1 base from V and 1 base from J, with 7 bases in between. This CDR3 has 14 residues. The V gene's germline CDR1 is LNHDA and CDR2 SQIVND (reference sequence). CDR3 in amino acids: CASSIGQGQETQYF. The CDR3 nucleotides read TGTGCCAGTAGTATAGGGCAGGGCCAAGAGACCCAGTACTTC.

CDR3 sequence (DNA): TGTGCCAGCTCAGCGACAGGGCCAGATACGCAGTATTTT. Protein product: CASSATGPDTQYF. The V and J genes are TRBV18 and TRBJ2-3; 7 nucleotides line up with TRBD1. This CDR3 spans 13 amino acids. V trimming: 5 bases; J trimming: 4 bases; junction bases outside the gene matches: 3. Germline V CDR1 and CDR2: KGHSH, LQKENI.

The sample holds one count of this clone. The rearrangement links TRBV10-3 to TRBJ2-2; the match to TRBD2 covers 9 bases. V lost 6 bases and J lost 0; bases outside the gene matches: 5. This CDR3 comprises 16 residues. The germline gives CDR1 ENHRY, CDR2 SYGVKD. The CDR3 DNA reads as TGTGCCATCAGCCGAGCGGGGGGTTCGAACACCGGGGAGCTGTTTTTT. This gives the protein CAISRAGGSNTGELFF.

Of note for this clone: Germline and junction disagree at one end, which may indicate a read error. The V gene is TRBV7-2, the J gene TRBJ2-7; TRBD2 aligns across 11 bases. CDR1 SGHTA and CDR2 FQGNSA come from the germline V gene. The CDR3 sequence is 15 residues long. CDR3 sequence: CASSVAGGNSYEQYF. CDR3 nucleotides: TGTGCCAGCAGCGTAGCGGGGGGGAACTCCTACGAGCAGTACTTC.

The chain couples TRBV6-2 or TRBV6-3 to TRBJ2-1; tentative D call: TRBD2 (6 bases). The germline V and J ends were trimmed by 2 bases and 6 bases, with 8 bases remaining between them. The V gene's germline CDR1 is MNHEY and CDR2 SVGEGT. This CDR3 is 13 amino acids long. The CDR3 nucleotides are TGTGCCAGCAGTTACCAACTAGCCAATGAGCAGTTCTTC. It codes for CASSYQLANEQFF.

J is TRBJ2-2 and V is TRBV5-1, with D perhaps matching TRBD1 (5 bases). Germline CDR1 is SGHRS and CDR2 is YFSETQ. This CDR3 contains 16 residues. Trimming removed 0 bases at V and 1 base at J, with 10 bases between. The CDR3 DNA reads TGCGCCAGCAGCTTGGGCAGGGCGGTGAACACCGGGGAGCTGTTTTTT. This encodes CASSLGRAVNTGELFF.